This T cell receptor (beta chain) was sequenced during a study of graft-versus-host responses after intestinal transplantation (dated by TCRdb to about 2021). For the wider study: Multivisceral, liver-intestinal, or isolated intestinal transplants were received by the recipients. Every recipient was given anti-thymocyte globulin induction, then maintenance tacrolimus and steroids for about three years. After intestinal transplantation, graft-versus-host and host-versus-graft alloreactive T cell clones were followed in the graft, circulation and bone marrow using bulk TCR-beta CDR3 sequencing. To identify alloreactive clones, pre-transplant mixed lymphocyte reaction products were sequenced and then compared with unstimulated pre-transplant donor and recipient T cells. Of the approximately 24 intestinal transplant recipients enrolled in the cohort, one of whom was a retransplant, 3 patients without pretransplant specimens were excluded. A peak of at least 4% donor T cells among recipient peripheral blood mononuclear cells was the definition used for donor T cell macrochimerism. Samples from three later patients were sequenced in-house on an Illumina MiSeq with MiXCR processing rather than by the commercial service. General study outcomes and caveats: Early after transplant, declines in HvG clones were associated with peak levels of circulating GvH clones. In the allografts of patients with donor T cell macrochimerism, GvH to HvG T cell clonal ratios were high. GvH clones were detected in recipient bone marrow, and some of these GvH clones were observed earlier in ileal mucosa or blood, consistent with an intestinal mucosal origin. The conclusions were limited by the relatively low number and heterogeneity of the intestinal transplant patients.

Per the publication, the time point label means: cells obtained before transplantation from donor or recipient. CD3+CD4+ and CD3+CD8+ populations were FACS-sorted from unstimulated pre-transplant donor and recipient cells taken from spleen or lymph nodes. The CDR3 goes from the cysteine to the phenylalanine over 14 residues. Of the read, only the CDR3 DNA is kept; its 42 bases are in frame from base 1. Between the V and J ends, shortened by 6 bases and 4 bases respectively, the junction contains 13 bases. Sequences LNHDA (CDR1) and SQIVND (CDR2) are obtained from the germline V gene (reference sequence). Library preparation used the immunoSEQ multiplex PCR assay. For most patients, genomic DNA was isolated with the Qiagen DNeasy Blood and Tissue Kit and shipped frozen to Adaptive Biotechnologies for TCR sequencing. For most patients, genomic DNA was subjected to high-throughput TCR-beta CDR3 sequencing by Adaptive Biotechnologies. The paper's data handling went like this. TCR sequencing data were retrieved from Adaptive's ImmunoSEQ software for 15 to 20 patients, whereas a few other patients were processed with MiXCR and VDJtools. To correct CD4 versus CD8 sorting errors, sequences present in both subsets at a frequency ratio below 5:1 were removed. CDR3 nucleotide sequences shared between donor and recipient were removed because their origin could not be assigned. To be classed as alloreactive, a clone needed at least 2-fold expansion over unstimulated cells and a minimum CFSE-low frequency of 0.002% (template counts) or 0.001% (read counts). Clones were considered mappable if detected in sequenced pre-transplant spleen, lymph node, or MLR CFSE-low populations of the donor or recipient. Cumulative frequency of alloreactive clones was calculated as a percentage of all sequences weighted by copy number. TCRdb holds this immuneACCESS table with in-frame rearrangements only. Some clones are missing; in checked studies, unresolved V genes explain under half, and the rest has no known cause. D and trimming come from the DNA, and the V and J calls and clone size come from that table. The sample yields 90,000 to 130,000 clones; around 90% were counted once. The ten largest account for 0.2% to 0.25% of the sample.

With regard to this clone: The antigen it recognizes is unknown. Base qualities are not provided; no much larger clone lies one nucleotide away. Other DNA sequences in this specimen translate into the identical CDR3.

The sequences come from unstimulated CD4+ T cells sorted from spleen or lymph node cells, collected before transplant. This chain is built from TRBV19 and TRBJ1-5; the D gene is possibly TRBD1, with 6 bases matching. The clonotype originates from a human donor who was the organ donor for an intestinal transplant. The CDR3 region: CASSVTGGNQPQHF. In nucleotides, the sequence is TGTGCCAGTAGCGTGACAGGTGGGAATCAGCCCCAGCATTTT. With the rest looked up from the reference TRBV19 and TRBJ1-5 genes rather than sequenced, the full variable domain is DGGITQSPKYLFRKEGQNVTLSCEQNLNHDAMYWYRQDPGQGLRLIYYSQIVNDFQKGDIAEGYSVSREKKESFPLTVTSAQKNPTAFYLCASSVTGGNQPQHFGDGTRLSIL.